One and the same sample provided the 20 T cell receptor beta chains below, sequenced in a study of control samples from healthy donors and cancer patients. Method: immunoSEQ multiplex PCR; TCRdb's copy keeps in-frame clones and lacks some. This sample has about 150,000 clones, with approximately 91% found just once. Sequenced input: blood. These receptors were obtained from a man aged 25 to 45 in good health.

The J gene is TRBJ2-7, the V gene TRBV6-2 or TRBV6-3, with 14 bases matching TRBD2. V lost 5 bases and J lost 6; bases outside the gene matches: 12. CDR1 and CDR2 (germline): MNHEY, SVGEGT. CDR3 size: 17 residues. The CDR3 loop is CASSREPPGTSGSEQYF. DNA of the CDR3: TGTGCCAGCAGTCGCGAACCTCCCGGGACTAGCGGGAGCGAGCAGTACTTC.

V usage is TRBV19 and J usage is TRBJ2-1, with D perhaps TRBD1 (5 bases). With 5 bases removed from V and 10 bases from J, the gap between germline ends came to 18 bases. Germline V gives CDR1 LNHDA, CDR2 SQIVND (reference sequence). This CDR3 region has 14 residues. CDR3: CASSSQGLGVEQFF. In DNA form, the CDR3 reads TGTGCCAGTAGTTCCCAGGGCCTGGGCGTCGAGCAGTTCTTC. Complete variable domain (other parts from reference TRBV19 and TRBJ2-1): DGGITQSPKYLFRKEGQNVTLSCEQNLNHDAMYWYRQDPGQGLRLIYYSQIVNDFQKGDIAEGYSVSREKKESFPLTVTSAQKNPTAFYLCASSSQGLGVEQFFGPGTRLTVL.

This clone was recorded a few times. The chain recombines TRBV5-3 with TRBJ2-7; unclear D gene. TRBV5-3 is sorted into the ORF group, with uncertain function. Trimming took off 1 base at V and 0 bases at J, with 14 bases between the two ends. The CDR3 runs to 16 residues. The CDR3 loop reads CARSLLGRPRSYEQYF. The CDR3 DNA is TGTGCCAGAAGCTTGTTAGGCAGGCCGCGCTCCTACGAGCAGTACTTC.

The rearrangement links TRBV20-1 to TRBJ1-1; D is unresolved. Germline V CDR1 and CDR2: DFQATT, SNEGSKA (reference sequence). The CDR3 is made up of 12 amino acids. Trimming pared 3 bases from V and 3 bases from J, leaving 8 bases between. The CDR3 DNA is TGCAGTGCTAGTGCAGGACACACTGAAGCTTTCTTT. This encodes CSASAGHTEAFF.

The rearrangement links TRBV3-1 (or the pseudogene TRBV3-2) to TRBJ2-6; 8 bases line up with TRBD1. Germline CDR1 and CDR2: LGHDT and YNNKEL (reference sequence). Trimming at V came to 6 bases and at J to 0 bases, leaving 10 bases not matched to a gene. The CDR3 sequence is 18 residues long. The CDR3 loop reads CASRPTGQEFSGANVLTF. For the CDR3, the DNA is TGTGCCAGCAGACCCACGGGACAGGAATTCTCTGGGGCCAACGTCCTGACTTTC.

V and J are TRBV3-1 (or the pseudogene TRBV3-2) and TRBJ2-5, with TRBD2 matching over 15 bases. Germline V gene data show CDR1 as LGHDT and CDR2 as YNNKEL (reference sequence). Losses at the gene ends were 1 base for V and 4 bases for J; bases not matched to a gene: 7. CDR3 length equals 18 residues. This CDR3 reads CASSQGRTSGGARETQYF. The CDR3 DNA reads TGTGCCAGCAGCCAAGGGAGGACTAGCGGGGGGGCCAGAGAGACCCAGTACTTC.

This clone was found a few times. The rearrangement uses TRBV18 and TRBJ2-6, with no clear D. Trimming took off 3 bases at V and 1 base at J, with 7 bases between the two ends. The length of the CDR3 is 15 residues. Per the germline V gene, CDR1 is KGHSH and CDR2 is LQKENI. CDR3 protein: CASSPPKSGANVLTF. The CDR3 nucleotides read TGTGCCAGCTCACCCCCCAAGTCTGGGGCCAACGTCCTGACTTTC.

This chain connects TRBV6-5 to TRBJ1-5; D is undetermined. Germline-derived CDR1 and CDR2 are MNHEY and SVGAGI. Deletions cut 8 bases from V and 6 bases from J, with 14 bases between. The CDR3 spans 13 residues. CDR3 DNA: TGTGCCAGCGCCAGCTCCAAAATTCAGCCCCAGCATTTT. It specifies CASASSKIQPQHF.

The chain uses TRBV11-1 and TRBJ2-7; 8 bases are a match to TRBD1. Unmatched junction bases numbered 4, after V lost 3 bases and J lost 6 bases. Germline V lookup: CDR1 SGHAT, CDR2 FQDESV (reference sequence). The CDR3 spans 13 residues. This CDR3 is CASSLDDRGEQYF. CDR3 DNA sequence: TGTGCCAGCAGCTTGGACGACAGGGGCGAGCAGTACTTC. Looking up the rest from reference TRBV11-1 and TRBJ2-7 gives the full variable domain: EAEVAQSPRYKITEKSQAVAFWCDPISGHATLYWYRQILGQGPELLVQFQDESVVDDSQLPKDRFSAERLKGVDSTLKIQPAELGDSAMYLCASSLDDRGEQYFGPGTRLTVT.

This sequence joins TRBV5-1 and TRBJ1-1, with D hard to call. The CDR3 contains 16 residues. Trimming left V 3 bases short and J 1 base short, with 16 bases between. The V gene's germline CDR1 is SGHRS and CDR2 YFSETQ. The CDR3 bases are TGCGCCAGCAGCTCGAATGGCAGGTCCGGGAACACTGAAGCTTTCTTT. It is translated as CASSSNGRSGNTEAFF.

The chain carries TRBV3-1 (or the pseudogene TRBV3-2) and TRBJ2-7; D perhaps matches TRBD1 (6 bases). This CDR3 contains 14 residues. V lost 1 base to trimming and J lost 1 base, with 8 bases between them. CDR1 and CDR2 (germline): LGHDT, YNNKEL (reference sequence). The chain's CDR3 is CASSQVGTSYEQYF. CDR3 coding DNA: TGTGCCAGCAGCCAAGTCGGGACATCCTACGAGCAGTACTTC.

The chain couples TRBV7-2 to TRBJ2-7, with D perhaps TRBD1 or TRBD2 (5 bases each). V was pared by 4 bases and J by 7 bases, with 14 bases between. The CDR3 length is 13 residues. Germline V lookup: CDR1 SGHTA, CDR2 FQGNSA. This chain's CDR3 is CASSSGTLREQYF. The CDR3, as DNA: TGTGCCAGCAGCTCCGGGACCCTCCGGGAGCAGTACTTC.

The chain uses TRBV6-6 and TRBJ1-4; TRBD1 aligns across 7 bases. Germline CDR1 is MNHNY and CDR2 is SVGAGI (reference sequence). V lost 4 bases, J lost 0 bases, and 2 bases stayed unmatched. The CDR3 is 15 residues long. This CDR3 is CASSWQGATNEKLFF. The CDR3 DNA sequence: TGTGCCAGCAGTTGGCAGGGGGCAACTAATGAAAAACTGTTTTTT.

The V call is TRBV9, the J call TRBJ1-3, with TRBD1 identical over 7 bases. The ends lost 6 bases at V and 4 bases at J; junction bases unmatched: 7. Looked up from germline, CDR1 is SGDLS and CDR2 is YYNGEE. The CDR3 has 14 residues. CDR3 nucleotides: TGTGCCAGCAACTCAGGGGGAAGGGGAAACACCATATATTTT. This encodes CASNSGGRGNTIYF.

The chain uses TRBV24-1 and TRBJ2-1; D gene unclear. Germline values: CDR1 KGHDR, CDR2 SFDVKD. Trimming pared 3 bases from V and 13 bases from J, leaving 9 bases between. The CDR3 length is 11 residues. The DNA for the CDR3 is TGTGCCACCAGTGATGGGCCTAGACAGTTCTTC. Residues: CATSDGPRQFF.

The chain links TRBV13 to TRBJ2-2; 7 nucleotides line up with TRBD2. After removal of 5 bases from V and 3 bases from J, the junction contained 9 bases not matched to a gene. The CDR3 extends over 16 amino acids. Germline values: CDR1 PRHDT, CDR2 FYEKMQ (reference sequence). CDR3 in DNA: TGTGCCAGCAGCCCATCCAGCGGGACCTACACCGGGGAGCTGTTTTTT. Protein product: CASSPSSGTYTGELFF.

The chain combines TRBV13 with TRBJ2-7; D unclear. The CDR3 covers 16 residues. In germline, CDR1 is PRHDT, CDR2 FYEKMQ (reference sequence). V was trimmed by 5 bases and J by 2 bases, leaving 19 bases between them. DNA of the CDR3: TGTGCCAGCAGCCCCCGACAACATCCAAGGGCCTACGAGCAGTACTTC. Encoded protein: CASSPRQHPRAYEQYF.

The chain couples TRBV7-8 to TRBJ2-7; 14 bases match TRBD2. The CDR3 is 15 residues long. Germline V lookup: CDR1 SGHVS, CDR2 FQNEAQ. Trimming at V came to 5 bases and at J to 0 bases, leaving 0 bases not matched to a gene. The CDR3 loop reads CASSGTSGSSYEQYF. CDR3 DNA sequence: TGTGCCAGCAGCGGGACTAGCGGGAGCTCCTACGAGCAGTACTTC.

The V gene is TRBV15, the J gene TRBJ2-7, with 8 bases identical to TRBD1. J was trimmed by 5 bases and V by 4 bases; bases with no gene match: 7. The germline CDR1 and CDR2 sequences are LNHNV and YYDKDF (reference sequence). This CDR3 is built from 14 residues. The CDR3 region is CATSKGQGRHEQYF. The CDR3 DNA reads as TGTGCCACCAGCAAAGGACAGGGTCGGCACGAGCAGTACTTC.

The rearrangement links TRBV3-1 (or the pseudogene TRBV3-2) to TRBJ1-4; no firm D call. Germline V gene lookup returns CDR1 LGHDT and CDR2 YNNKEL (reference sequence). This CDR3 spans 12 amino acids. Trimming left V 1 base short and J 8 bases short, with 5 bases between. The CDR3 coding sequence is TGTGCCAGCAGCCAAGTCCAGGAAAAACTGTTTTTT. Protein: CASSQVQEKLFF.